This TCR beta chain was recorded in a study of blood T cell repertoires in COVID-19. Study context: The United States, Italy and Spain provided the acute and convalescent COVID-19 samples. T cells, B-cell-depleted T cells, or PBMCs supplied cDNA or gDNA.

Per germline, CDR1 MNHNS and CDR2 SASEGT. V lost 6 bases and J lost 2, with 22 bases in between. The length of the CDR3 is 17 residues. Original processing notes: Nucleated cell number was recorded as an estimate derived from reference gene primer amplification. Profiled with immunoSEQ multiplex PCR; TCRdb holds only in-frame clones, not every one. D and trimming come from the DNA, and the V and J calls and clone size come from that table. The table lists 56,000 or so clones, approximately 81% of them singletons. The V and J genes are TRBV6-1 and TRBJ1-2, with a tentative D call TRBD1 (5 bases). This sequence was found in a man in his fifties with acute or convalescent COVID-19. Sequencing was carried out using peripheral blood. In DNA, the CDR3 is TGTGCCAGCAGCGAAAATGACGTCGACAGTCCAAACTATGGCTACACCTTC. Translation: CASSENDVDSPNYGYTF.